A selection of T cell receptor beta chains follows, all from one sample in a study of blood T cell repertoires in COVID-19. Generated by immunoSEQ multiplex PCR, the TCRdb table keeps only in-frame clones and is missing some. The top ten clones hold roughly 5% of a sample with 100,000 to 150,000 clones, about 74% of them seen once. The specimen was peripheral blood. These receptors were collected from a man aged 55 to 70 with acute or convalescent COVID-19. Both conserved end residues are part of each CDR3. The D gene is left open where the match is weak. For some rows the clone size is stated as once, few or many, or as a class when expanded; others skip it.

V: TRBV5-1; D: TRBD1; size: -; J: TRBJ1-4; CDR3: CASSPSADRDEKLFF; DNA: TGCGCCAGCAGCCCCTCTGCGGACAGGGATGAAAAACTGTTTTTT
V: TRBV19; D: -; size: -; J: TRBJ2-7; CDR3: CASKWWRDQSYEQYF; DNA: TGTGCCAGTAAGTGGTGGCGGGACCAATCCTACGAGCAGTACTTC
V: TRBV27; D: TRBD1; size: -; J: TRBJ2-7; CDR3: CASSSLGDSRSYEQYF; DNA: TGTGCCAGCAGCTCACTCGGGGACAGTAGATCCTACGAGCAGTACTTC
V: TRBV19; D: -; size: -; J: TRBJ1-2; CDR3: CASSIQGNYGYTF; DNA: TGTGCCAGTAGTATCCAGGGTAACTATGGCTACACCTTC
V: TRBV13; D: TRBD1; size: -; J: TRBJ2-3; CDR3: CASSPGDRSTDTQYF; DNA: TGTGCCAGCAGCCCAGGGGACAGAAGCACAGATACGCAGTATTTT
V: TRBV6-6; D: -; size: many; J: TRBJ2-3; CDR3: CASRDPGGTSTDTQYF; DNA: TGTGCCAGCCGGGACCCCGGAGGGACGAGCACAGATACGCAGTATTTT
V: TRBV7-8; D: -; size: -; J: TRBJ2-7; CDR3: CASSLTSGSYEQYF; DNA: TGTGCCAGCAGCCTAACGAGCGGGTCCTACGAGCAGTACTTC
V: TRBV5-1; D: -; size: -; J: TRBJ1-2; CDR3: CASSAGRDGTYGYTF; DNA: TGCGCCAGCAGCGCGGGCCGGGACGGGACATATGGCTACACCTTC
V: TRBV27; D: TRBD1; size: -; J: TRBJ1-2; CDR3: CASSRYRGDYGYTF; DNA: TGTGCCAGCAGCCGTTACAGGGGGGACTATGGCTACACCTTC
V: TRBV11-2; D: -; size: few; J: TRBJ2-7; CDR3: CASSTRDFFSEQYF; DNA: TGTGCCAGCAGCACGAGGGACTTCTTCAGTGAGCAGTACTTC
V: TRBV15; D: TRBD2; size: few; J: TRBJ2-1; CDR3: CATSRAQPGLAFFAYNEQFF; DNA: TGTGCCACCAGCAGAGCCCAACCGGGACTAGCCTTTTTTGCCTACAATGAGCAGTTCTTC
V: TRBV11-2; D: TRBD1; size: -; J: TRBJ1-1; CDR3: CASSPVTGGTEAFF; DNA: TGTGCCAGCAGCCCCGTGACAGGGGGGACTGAAGCTTTCTTT
V: TRBV19; D: -; size: few; J: TRBJ1-2; CDR3: CASTVREAYGYTF; DNA: TGTGCCAGTACGGTCAGGGAGGCCTATGGCTACACCTTC
V: TRBV28; D: TRBD1; size: -; J: TRBJ1-2; CDR3: CASSFGLGFTGARGYTF; DNA: TGTGCCAGCAGTTTTGGGTTGGGGTTTACAGGGGCGCGGGGCTACACCTTC
V: TRBV4-1; D: TRBD2; size: once; J: TRBJ2-5; CDR3: CASSQELAGVGETQYF; DNA: TGCGCCAGCAGCCAAGAGCTAGCGGGAGTTGGAGAGACCCAGTACTTC
V: TRBV30; D: -; size: once; J: TRBJ2-7; CDR3: CAWSEQQGRNYEQYF; DNA: TGTGCCTGGAGTGAACAACAGGGTAGGAACTACGAGCAGTACTTC
V: TRBV13; D: TRBD1; size: -; J: TRBJ1-2; CDR3: CASSQILTGAKKSGYTF; DNA: TGTGCCAGCAGCCAAATCCTTACAGGGGCTAAGAAGTCTGGCTACACCTTC
V: TRBV30; D: -; size: -; J: TRBJ1-2; CDR3: CAWSIDSWGYTF; DNA: TGTGCCTGGAGTATAGACAGCTGGGGCTACACCTTC
V: TRBV5-6; D: TRBD1; size: -; J: TRBJ2-2; CDR3: CASSWGQGLGGGELFF; DNA: TGTGCCAGCAGCTGGGGACAGGGCCTCGGAGGCGGGGAGCTGTTTTTT
V: TRBV11-2; D: TRBD1; size: -; J: TRBJ2-7; CDR3: CASSLPTVGTGIEQYF; DNA: TGTGCCAGCAGCTTACCCACCGTGGGGACAGGGATCGAGCAGTACTTC
V: TRBV11-3; D: TRBD2; size: -; J: TRBJ2-2; CDR3: CASSLAPSGRANTGELFF; DNA: TGTGCCAGCAGCTTAGCGCCTAGCGGGCGGGCGAACACCGGGGAGCTGTTTTTT
V: TRBV7-9; D: -; size: -; J: TRBJ1-1; CDR3: CASSLSGGTEAFF; DNA: TGTGCCAGCAGCTTAAGCGGGGGCACTGAAGCTTTCTTT
V: TRBV7-9; D: -; size: once; J: TRBJ2-1; CDR3: CASSPTGQLYNEQFF; DNA: TGTGCCAGCAGCCCGACCGGACAGCTATACAATGAGCAGTTCTTC
V: TRBV7-7; D: TRBD1; size: -; J: TRBJ2-5; CDR3: CASSHHLVGQGKETQYF; DNA: TGTGCCAGCAGCCACCACCTCGTGGGACAGGGTAAAGAGACCCAGTACTTC
V: TRBV6-2/TRBV6-3; D: TRBD1; size: -; J: TRBJ1-5; CDR3: CASSYFLGQGGGLDQPQHF; DNA: TGTGCCAGCAGTTACTTTCTCGGACAGGGGGGCGGATTAGATCAGCCCCAGCATTTT
V: TRBV11-2; D: TRBD1; size: few; J: TRBJ1-1; CDR3: CASSFGTGFTEAFF; DNA: TGTGCCAGCAGCTTCGGGACAGGGTTCACTGAAGCTTTCTTT
V: TRBV6-5; D: -; size: -; J: TRBJ1-2; CDR3: CASTRNTDSRYGYTF; DNA: TGTGCCAGCACTAGAAACACCGACAGCCGCTATGGCTACACCTTC
V: TRBV3-1/TRBV3-2; D: -; size: once; J: TRBJ2-3; CDR3: CASSQVERGASTDTQYF; DNA: TGTGCCAGCAGCCAAGTAGAACGCGGGGCTAGCACAGATACGCAGTATTTT
V: TRBV30; D: -; size: once; J: TRBJ2-5; CDR3: CAWSFPGEETQYF; DNA: TGTGCCTGGAGTTTCCCGGGGGAAGAGACCCAGTACTTC
V: TRBV15; D: -; size: -; J: TRBJ2-1; CDR3: CATSRGMGGYNEQFF; DNA: TGTGCCACCAGCAGAGGTATGGGGGGATACAATGAGCAGTTCTTC
V: TRBV24-1; D: TRBD2; size: -; J: TRBJ2-3; CDR3: CATRDSGRVDTQYF; DNA: TGTGCCACCAGGGATAGCGGGAGGGTGGATACGCAGTATTTT
V: TRBV10-3; D: TRBD1; size: -; J: TRBJ1-2; CDR3: CAISSDRGNYGYTF; DNA: TGTGCCATCAGCTCTGACAGGGGAAACTATGGCTACACCTTC
V: TRBV29-1; D: TRBD1; size: -; J: TRBJ1-5; CDR3: CSVAGQGDGNQPQHF; DNA: TGCAGCGTGGCGGGACAGGGGGACGGCAATCAGCCCCAGCATTTT
V: TRBV7-9; D: -; size: few; J: TRBJ2-2; CDR3: CASSFTDSYTGELFF; DNA: TGTGCCAGCAGCTTCACAGACAGTTACACCGGGGAGCTGTTTTTT
V: TRBV10-1; D: -; size: -; J: TRBJ2-1; CDR3: CASSEPRGHSYNEQFF; DNA: TGCGCCAGCAGTGAGCCCAGGGGCCATAGCTACAATGAGCAGTTCTTC
V: TRBV19; D: TRBD2; size: many; J: TRBJ2-3; CDR3: CASSRAGGVGTQYF; DNA: TGTGCCAGTAGTAGAGCGGGAGGTGTCGGTACGCAGTATTTT
V: TRBV5-5; D: -; size: few; J: TRBJ2-7; CDR3: CASSFRLSNHEQYF; DNA: TGTGCCAGCAGCTTCAGACTATCCAACCACGAGCAGTACTTC
V: TRBV7-2; D: TRBD1; size: once; J: TRBJ1-1; CDR3: CASSSGTGLMNTEAFF; DNA: TGTGCCAGCAGCTCAGGGACAGGGCTCATGAACACTGAAGCTTTCTTT
V: TRBV5-4; D: -; size: -; J: TRBJ2-5; CDR3: CASSLDRKTQYF; DNA: TGTGCCAGCTCCTTAGACAGGAAGACCCAGTACTTC
V: TRBV2; D: -; size: few; J: TRBJ1-2; CDR3: CASSELGGGYTF; DNA: TGTGCCAGCAGTGAGCTAGGGGGAGGCTACACCTTC
V: TRBV4-2; D: TRBD2; size: -; J: TRBJ2-3; CDR3: CASSRILAGVSDTQYF; DNA: TGTGCCAGCAGCCGAATCCTAGCGGGAGTTTCAGATACGCAGTATTTT